This T cell receptor beta chain was identified in a study of brain T cells in children with intractable seizures. To note about this clone: Its antigen is as yet unknown.

Study-wide results and limits: Viral specificity was inferred only from CDR3 similarity; HCMV serostatus was unknown.

The time point is: blood from clinic visit 5 months post-surgery; TSC patient then seizure free. Surgery cases with the highest brain T cell transcript signatures were chosen for sequencing. Before surgery, patients took at least one anti-epileptic drug. The assay was immunoSEQ multiplex PCR, and TCRdb's table has in-frame clones only and misses some. The table includes 340,000 or so clones, roughly 93% detected once. The CDR3 totals 15 residues. V gave up 2 bases and J gave up 5 bases; unmatched junction bases: 5. The germline CDR1 and CDR2 sequences are SEHNR and FQNEAQ (reference sequence). This chain connects TRBV7-9 to TRBJ1-1; TRBD1 agrees at 10 bases. The clonotype originates from a boy younger than two with tuberous sclerosis and intractable seizures. The specimen was peripheral blood, collected about 5 months after surgery. CDR3 protein: CASSLRTGGRTEAFF. The CDR3 DNA sequence: TGTGCCAGCAGCTTAAGGACAGGGGGAAGAACTGAAGCTTTCTTT.